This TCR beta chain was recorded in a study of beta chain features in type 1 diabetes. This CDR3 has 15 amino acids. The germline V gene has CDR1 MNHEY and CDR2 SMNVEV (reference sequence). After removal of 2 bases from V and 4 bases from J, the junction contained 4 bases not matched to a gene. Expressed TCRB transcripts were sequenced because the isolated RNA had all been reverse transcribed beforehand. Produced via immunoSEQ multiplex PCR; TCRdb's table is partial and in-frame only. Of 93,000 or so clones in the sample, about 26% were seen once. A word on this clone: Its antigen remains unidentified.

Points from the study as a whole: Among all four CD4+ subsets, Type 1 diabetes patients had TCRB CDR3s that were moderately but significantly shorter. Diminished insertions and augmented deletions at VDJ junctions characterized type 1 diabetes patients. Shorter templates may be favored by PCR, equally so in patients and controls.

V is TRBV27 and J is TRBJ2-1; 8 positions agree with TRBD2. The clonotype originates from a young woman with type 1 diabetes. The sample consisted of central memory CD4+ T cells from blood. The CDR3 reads CASSLVAGGYNEQFF. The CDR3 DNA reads TGTGCCAGCAGTTTAGTTGCGGGGGGTTACAATGAGCAGTTCTTC.